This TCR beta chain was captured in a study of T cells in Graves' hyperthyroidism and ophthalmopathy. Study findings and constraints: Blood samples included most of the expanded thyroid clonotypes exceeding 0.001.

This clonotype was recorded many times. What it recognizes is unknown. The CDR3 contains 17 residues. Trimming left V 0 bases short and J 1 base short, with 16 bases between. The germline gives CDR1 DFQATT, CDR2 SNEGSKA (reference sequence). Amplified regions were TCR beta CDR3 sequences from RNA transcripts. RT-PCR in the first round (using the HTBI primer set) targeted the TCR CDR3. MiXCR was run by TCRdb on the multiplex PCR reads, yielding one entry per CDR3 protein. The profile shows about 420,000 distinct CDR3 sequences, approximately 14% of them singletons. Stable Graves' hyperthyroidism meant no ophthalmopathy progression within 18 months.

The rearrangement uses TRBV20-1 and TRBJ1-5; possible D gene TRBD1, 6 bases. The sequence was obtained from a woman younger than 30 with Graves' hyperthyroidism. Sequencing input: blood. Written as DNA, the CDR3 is TGCAGTGCTAGAGAAGGGGGGCGGGTAATGAGCAATCAGCCCCAGCATTTT. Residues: CSAREGGRVMSNQPQHF.